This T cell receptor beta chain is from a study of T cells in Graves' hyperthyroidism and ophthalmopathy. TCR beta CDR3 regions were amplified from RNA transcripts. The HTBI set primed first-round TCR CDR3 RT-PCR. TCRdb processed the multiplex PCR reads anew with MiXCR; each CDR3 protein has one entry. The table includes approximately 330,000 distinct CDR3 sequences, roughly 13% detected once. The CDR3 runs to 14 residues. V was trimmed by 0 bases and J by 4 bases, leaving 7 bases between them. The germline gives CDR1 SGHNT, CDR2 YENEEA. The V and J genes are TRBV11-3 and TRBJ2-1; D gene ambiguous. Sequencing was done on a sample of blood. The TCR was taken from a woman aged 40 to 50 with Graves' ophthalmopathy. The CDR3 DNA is TGTGCCAGCAGCTTAGATTCAGGTTACAATGAGCAGTTCTTC. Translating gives CASSLDSGYNEQFF.